This T cell receptor (beta chain) was retrieved from a study of prognosis after radiotherapy for stage I lung cancer. Many counts were recorded for this clonotype. By two-round multiplex PCR, the TCR beta CDR3 was amplified from genomic DNA. The authors ran first-round PCR with primers specific to each TRBV and TRBJ gene. TCRdb recomputed calls from the multiplex PCR reads with MiXCR, one row per CDR3 protein. In the table there are under 75,000 distinct CDR3 sequences, about 26% of which are singletons. This CDR3 has 13 residues. Germline lookup yields CDR1 DFQATT and CDR2 SNEGSKA (reference sequence). The ends lost 1 base at V and 2 bases at J; junction bases unmatched: 1.

The chain is built from TRBV20-1 and TRBJ1-2; the match to TRBD1 covers 7 bases. Source: PBMCs, taken before or after stereotactic body radiation therapy (not recorded which). The sequence derives from a donor aged 50 or older with non-small cell lung cancer. DNA of the CDR3: TGCAGTGCTAGAGGGGGACAGAACTATGGCTACACCTTC. Its translation: CSARGGQNYGYTF.